This entry features one T cell receptor beta chain sequence. Here immunoSEQ multiplex PCR was the method, and the copy in TCRdb shows in-frame clones only, minus some. This sample has 150,000 to 200,000 clones, with approximately 80% found just once. This specimen belongs to a study of blood T cell repertoires in COVID-19. On the study more broadly: The United States, Italy and Spain were the sources of the acute and convalescent COVID-19 samples. T cells, B-cell-depleted T cells, or PBMCs supplied cDNA or gDNA.

The Seattle patients, enrolled during active infection, were followed longitudinally. With 6 bases clipped from V and 4 bases from J, the junction kept 10 bases outside the gene matches. Germline V CDR1 and CDR2: WNHNN, SYGVQD (reference sequence). The length of the CDR3 is 16 residues. The sequence was obtained from a woman aged 65 to 85 with COVID-19, enrolled during active disease. Sequenced input: peripheral blood. The chain is built from TRBV10-1 and TRBJ2-1; 9 nucleotides align to TRBD1. The CDR3 nucleotides are TGCGCCAGCAGCTACAGGCGGGACAGGGCTTACAATGAGCAGTTCTTC. Protein sequence: CASSYRRDRAYNEQFF.